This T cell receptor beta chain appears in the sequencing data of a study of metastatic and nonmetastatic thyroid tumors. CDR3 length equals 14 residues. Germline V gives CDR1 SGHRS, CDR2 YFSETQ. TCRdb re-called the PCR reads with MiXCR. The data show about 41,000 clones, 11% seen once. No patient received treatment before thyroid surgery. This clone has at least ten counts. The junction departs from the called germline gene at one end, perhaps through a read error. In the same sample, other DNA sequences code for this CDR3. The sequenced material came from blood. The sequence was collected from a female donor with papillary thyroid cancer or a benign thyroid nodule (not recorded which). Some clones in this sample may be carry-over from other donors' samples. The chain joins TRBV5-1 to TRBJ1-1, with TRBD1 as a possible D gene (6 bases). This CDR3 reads CTSSRAGEDTEAFF. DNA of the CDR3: TGCACCAGCAGCCGGGCAGGGGAGGACACTGAAGCTTTCTTT.